This TCR beta chain was sequenced in a study of cytomegalovirus exposure and HLA in healthy donors. After removal of 5 bases from V and 4 bases from J, the junction contained 6 bases not matched to a gene. This CDR3 has 14 amino acids. CDR1 is SEHNR, CDR2 FQNEAQ, per germline (reference sequence). These donors were members of the roughly 120-subject validation cohort, a group separate from the roughly 670-subject first cohort. This clone was seen only once. Its antigen remains unknown. General observations from the study: Generally TCR sequences proved uncommon, though certain public TCRs appeared in numerous donors. TCR clusters originating in the first cohort tended to co-occur in the 110 or so validation repertoires, according to a later analysis.

The table came from immunoSEQ multiplex PCR; TCRdb's copy has only in-frame clones and leaves some out. Of 150,000 to 200,000 clones in the sample, around 88% were seen once. This chain uses TRBV7-9 with TRBJ2-5, with TRBD1 matching over 8 bases. The source material was PBMCs. The source is a woman aged 18-29 years in good health and CMV-seronegative. CDR3 sequence (DNA): TGTGCCAGCAGCCGATCACAGGGGGTAGAGACCCAGTACTTC. Translation gives CASSRSQGVETQYF.